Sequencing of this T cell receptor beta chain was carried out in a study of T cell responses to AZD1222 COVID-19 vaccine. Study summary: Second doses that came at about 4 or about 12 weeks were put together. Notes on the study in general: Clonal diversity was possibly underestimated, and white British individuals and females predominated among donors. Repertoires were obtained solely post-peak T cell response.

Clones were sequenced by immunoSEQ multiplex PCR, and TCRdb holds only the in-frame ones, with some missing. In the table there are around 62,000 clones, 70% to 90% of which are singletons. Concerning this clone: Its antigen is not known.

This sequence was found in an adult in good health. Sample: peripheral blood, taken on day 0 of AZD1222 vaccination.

Here the CDR3 DNA reads TGTGCCAGCAGCTCGGGCAGAGGGGGTTCACCCCTCCACTTT. Translation gives CASSSGRGGSPLHF. This chain uses TRBV6-5 with TRBJ1-6, with D maybe TRBD1 (6 bases). Per germline, CDR1 MNHEY and CDR2 SVGAGI. The CDR3 consists of 14 residues. V was pared by 6 bases and J by 9 bases, with 15 bases between.